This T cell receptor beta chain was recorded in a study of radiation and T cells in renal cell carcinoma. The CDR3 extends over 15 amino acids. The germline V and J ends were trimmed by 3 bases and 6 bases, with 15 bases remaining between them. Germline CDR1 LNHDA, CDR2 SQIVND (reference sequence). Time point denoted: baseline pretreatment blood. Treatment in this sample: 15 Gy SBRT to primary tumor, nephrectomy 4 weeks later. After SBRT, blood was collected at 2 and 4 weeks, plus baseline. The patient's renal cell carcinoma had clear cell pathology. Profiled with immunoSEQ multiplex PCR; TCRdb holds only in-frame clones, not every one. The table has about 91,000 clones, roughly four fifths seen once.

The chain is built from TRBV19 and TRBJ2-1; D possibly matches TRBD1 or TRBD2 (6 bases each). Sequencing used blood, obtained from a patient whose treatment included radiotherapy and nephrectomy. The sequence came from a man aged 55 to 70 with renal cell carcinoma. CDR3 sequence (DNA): TGTGCCAGTAGTATTAGTTCGGGGGCTCGCAATGAGCAGTTCTTC. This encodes CASSISSGARNEQFF. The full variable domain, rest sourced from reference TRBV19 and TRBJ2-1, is DGGITQSPKYLFRKEGQNVTLSCEQNLNHDAMYWYRQDPGQGLRLIYYSQIVNDFQKGDIAEGYSVSREKKESFPLTVTSAQKNPTAFYLCASSISSGARNEQFFGPGTRLTVL.